The TCR beta chain described here comes from a study of T cell repertoires in cytomegalovirus infection. This clonotype was seen many times. Antigen: not known. Trimming took off 6 bases at V and 6 bases at J, with 15 bases between the two ends. The CDR3 has 13 residues. CDR1 and CDR2 (germline): DFQATT, SNEGSKA (reference sequence). A single record per CDR3 protein comes from TCRdb applying MiXCR to the reads. The top ten hold around 70% of the sample, which has tens of thousands of distinct CDR3 sequences, roughly 34% seen once. This receptor was obtained from a human donor in good health (CMV status not recorded). Some clones in this sample may be carry-over from other donors' samples. The rearrangement uses TRBV20-1 and TRBJ1-5; D is uncertain. The sequenced sample was PBMCs, sequenced either directly or after in vitro stimulation (not recorded which). The DNA of the CDR3 is TGCAGTGCCCCGGTTCCTCCGGGTCAGCCCCAGCATTTT. It specifies CSAPVPPGQPQHF.